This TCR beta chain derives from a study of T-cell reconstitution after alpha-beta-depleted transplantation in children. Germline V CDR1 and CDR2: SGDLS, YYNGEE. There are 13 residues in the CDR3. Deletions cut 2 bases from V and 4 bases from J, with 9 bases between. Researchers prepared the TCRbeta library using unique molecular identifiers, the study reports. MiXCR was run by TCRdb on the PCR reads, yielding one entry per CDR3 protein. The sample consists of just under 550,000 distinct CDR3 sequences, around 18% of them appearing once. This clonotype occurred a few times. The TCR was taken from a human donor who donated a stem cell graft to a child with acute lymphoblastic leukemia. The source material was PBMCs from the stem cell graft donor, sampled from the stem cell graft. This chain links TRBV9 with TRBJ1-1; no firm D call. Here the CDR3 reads CASSVQAGTEAFF. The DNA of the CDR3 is TGTGCCAGCAGCGTCCAGGCGGGCACTGAAGCTTTCTTT.